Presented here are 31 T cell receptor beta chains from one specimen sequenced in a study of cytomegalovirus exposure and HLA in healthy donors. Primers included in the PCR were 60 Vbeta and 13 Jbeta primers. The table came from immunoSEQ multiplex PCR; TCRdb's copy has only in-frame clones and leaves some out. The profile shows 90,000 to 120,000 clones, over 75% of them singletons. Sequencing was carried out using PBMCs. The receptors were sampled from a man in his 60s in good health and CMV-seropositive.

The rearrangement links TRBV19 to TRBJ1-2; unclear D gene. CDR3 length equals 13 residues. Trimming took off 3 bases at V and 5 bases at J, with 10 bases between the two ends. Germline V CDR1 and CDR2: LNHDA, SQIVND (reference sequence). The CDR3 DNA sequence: TGTGCCAGTAGTATCCCAGGTAGGTATGGCTACACCTTC. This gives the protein CASSIPGRYGYTF.

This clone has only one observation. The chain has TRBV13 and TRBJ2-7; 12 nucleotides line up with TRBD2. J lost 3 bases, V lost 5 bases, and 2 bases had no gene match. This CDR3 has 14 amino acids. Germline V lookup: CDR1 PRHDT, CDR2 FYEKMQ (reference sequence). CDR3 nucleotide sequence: TGTGCCAGCAGCGCGGGACTAGCGGGCTACGAGCAGTACTTC. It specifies CASSAGLAGYEQYF.

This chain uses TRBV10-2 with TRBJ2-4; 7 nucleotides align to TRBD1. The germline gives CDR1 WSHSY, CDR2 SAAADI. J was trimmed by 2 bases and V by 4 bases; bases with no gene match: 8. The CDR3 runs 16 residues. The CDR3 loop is CASSGRQGWTKNIQYF. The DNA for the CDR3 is TGCGCCAGCAGTGGACGACAGGGTTGGACCAAAAACATTCAGTACTTC.

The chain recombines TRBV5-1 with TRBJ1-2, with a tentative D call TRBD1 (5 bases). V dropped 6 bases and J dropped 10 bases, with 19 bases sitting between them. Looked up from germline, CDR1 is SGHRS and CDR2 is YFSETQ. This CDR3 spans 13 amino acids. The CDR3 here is CASINWPRVDYTF. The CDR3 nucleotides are TGCGCCAGCATAAATTGGCCCAGGGTTGACTACACCTTC. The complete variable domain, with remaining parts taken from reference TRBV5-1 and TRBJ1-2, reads KAGVTQTPRYLIKTRGQQVTLSCSPISGHRSVSWYQQTPGQGLQFLFEYFSETQRNKGNFPGRFSGRQFSNSRSEMNVSTLELGDSALYLCASINWPRVDYTFGSGTRLTVV.

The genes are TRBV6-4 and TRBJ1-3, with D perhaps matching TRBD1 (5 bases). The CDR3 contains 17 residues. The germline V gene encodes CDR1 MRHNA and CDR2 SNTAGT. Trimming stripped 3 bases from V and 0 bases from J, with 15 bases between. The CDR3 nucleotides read TGTGCCAGCAGTGATGCGGGGGTTTACTACTCTGGAAACACCATATATTTT. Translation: CASSDAGVYYSGNTIYF.

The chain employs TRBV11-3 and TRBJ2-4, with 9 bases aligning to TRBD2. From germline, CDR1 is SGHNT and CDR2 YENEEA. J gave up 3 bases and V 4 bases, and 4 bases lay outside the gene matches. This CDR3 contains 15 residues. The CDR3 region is CASSWGGGGKNIQYF. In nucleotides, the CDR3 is TGTGCCAGCAGCTGGGGCGGGGGGGGCAAAAACATTCAGTACTTC.

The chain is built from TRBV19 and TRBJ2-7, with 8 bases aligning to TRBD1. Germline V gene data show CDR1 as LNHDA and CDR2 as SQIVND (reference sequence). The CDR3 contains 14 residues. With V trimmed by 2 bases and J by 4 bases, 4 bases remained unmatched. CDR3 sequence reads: CASSIMTGDYEQYF. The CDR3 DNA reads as TGTGCCAGTAGTATAATGACAGGGGATTACGAGCAGTACTTC.

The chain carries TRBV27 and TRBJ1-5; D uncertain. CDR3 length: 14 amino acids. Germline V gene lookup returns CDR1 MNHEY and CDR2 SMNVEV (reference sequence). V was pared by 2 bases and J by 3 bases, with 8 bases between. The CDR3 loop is CASSLRSTNQPQHF. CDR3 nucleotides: TGTGCCAGCAGTTTAAGGAGTACCAATCAGCCCCAGCATTTT.

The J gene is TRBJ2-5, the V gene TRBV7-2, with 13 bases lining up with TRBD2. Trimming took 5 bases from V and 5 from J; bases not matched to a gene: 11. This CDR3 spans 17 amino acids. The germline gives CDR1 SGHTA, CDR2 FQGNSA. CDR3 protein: CASSRPPTSGGRETQYF. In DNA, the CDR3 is TGTGCCAGCAGCCGGCCACCGACTAGCGGGGGGCGGGAGACCCAGTACTTC.

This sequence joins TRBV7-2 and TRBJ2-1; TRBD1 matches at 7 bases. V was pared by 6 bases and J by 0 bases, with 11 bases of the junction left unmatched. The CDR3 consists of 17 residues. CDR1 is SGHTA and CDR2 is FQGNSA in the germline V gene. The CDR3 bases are TGTGCCAGCAGTAAAGGGGGCAGTCTGAGCTCCTACAATGAGCAGTTCTTC. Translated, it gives CASSKGGSLSSYNEQFF. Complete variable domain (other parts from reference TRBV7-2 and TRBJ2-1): GAGVSQSPSNKVTEKGKDVELRCDPISGHTALYWYRQSLGQGLEFLIYFQGNSAPDKSGLPSDRFSAERTGGSVSTLTIQRTQQEDSAVYLCASSKGGSLSSYNEQFFGPGTRLTVL.

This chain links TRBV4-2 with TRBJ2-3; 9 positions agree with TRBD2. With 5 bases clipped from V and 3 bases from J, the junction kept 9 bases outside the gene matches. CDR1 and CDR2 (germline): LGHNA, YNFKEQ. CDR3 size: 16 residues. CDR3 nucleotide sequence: TGTGCCAGCAGCTTGCAACAGCGGGGGGCAACAGATACGCAGTATTTT. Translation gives CASSLQQRGATDTQYF.

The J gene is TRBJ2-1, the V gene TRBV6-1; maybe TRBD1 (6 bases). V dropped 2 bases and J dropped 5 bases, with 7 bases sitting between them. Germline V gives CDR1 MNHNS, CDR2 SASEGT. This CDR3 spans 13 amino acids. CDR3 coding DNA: TGTGCCAGCAGTGAAAGGGGGAACAATGAGCAGTTCTTC. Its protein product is CASSERGNNEQFF.

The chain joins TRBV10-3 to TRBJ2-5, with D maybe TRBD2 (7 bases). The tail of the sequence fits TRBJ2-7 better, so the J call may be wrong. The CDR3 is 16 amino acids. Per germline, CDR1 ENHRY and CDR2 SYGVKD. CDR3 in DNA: TGTGCCATCAAGCCCGTTAGGGGAGGGGACACCTACGAGCAGTACTTC. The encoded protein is CAIKPVRGGDTYEQYF.

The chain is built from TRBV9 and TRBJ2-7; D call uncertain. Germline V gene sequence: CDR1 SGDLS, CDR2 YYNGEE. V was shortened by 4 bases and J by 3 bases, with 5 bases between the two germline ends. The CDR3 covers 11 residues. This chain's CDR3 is CASSPHYEQYF. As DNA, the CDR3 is TGTGCCAGCAGCCCCCACTACGAGCAGTACTTC.

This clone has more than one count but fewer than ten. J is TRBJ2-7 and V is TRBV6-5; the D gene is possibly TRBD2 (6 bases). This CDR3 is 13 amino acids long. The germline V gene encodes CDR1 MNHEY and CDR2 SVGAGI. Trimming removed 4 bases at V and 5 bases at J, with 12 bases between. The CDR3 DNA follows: TGTGCCAGCAGTTTCGGGGGTTCGGACGAGCAGTACTTC. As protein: CASSFGGSDEQYF.

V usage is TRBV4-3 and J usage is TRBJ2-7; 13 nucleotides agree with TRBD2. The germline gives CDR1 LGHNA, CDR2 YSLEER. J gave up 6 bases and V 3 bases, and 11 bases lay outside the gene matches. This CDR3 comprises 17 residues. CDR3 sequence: CASSQGTSGVIGVEQYF. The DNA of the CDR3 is TGCGCCAGCAGCCAGGGGACTAGCGGGGTGATTGGGGTCGAGCAGTACTTC.

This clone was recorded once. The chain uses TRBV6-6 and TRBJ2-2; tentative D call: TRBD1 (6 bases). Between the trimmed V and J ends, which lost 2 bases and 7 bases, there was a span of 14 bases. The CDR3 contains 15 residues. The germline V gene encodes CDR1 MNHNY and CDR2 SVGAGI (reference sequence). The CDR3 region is CASSYGAGEGGELFF. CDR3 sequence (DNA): TGTGCCAGCAGTTACGGCGCAGGGGAAGGCGGGGAGCTGTTTTTT.

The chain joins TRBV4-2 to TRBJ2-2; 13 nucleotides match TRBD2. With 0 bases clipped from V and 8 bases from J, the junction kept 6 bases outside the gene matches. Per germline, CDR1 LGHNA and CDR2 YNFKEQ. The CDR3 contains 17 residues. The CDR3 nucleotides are TGTGCCAGCAGCCAAGAGGGGACTAGCGGGGTCAGGGGGGAGCTGTTTTTT. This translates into CASSQEGTSGVRGELFF.

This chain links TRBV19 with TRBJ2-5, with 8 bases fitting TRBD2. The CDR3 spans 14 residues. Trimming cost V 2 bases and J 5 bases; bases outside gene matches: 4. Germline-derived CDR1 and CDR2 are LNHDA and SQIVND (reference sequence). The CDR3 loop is CASSITGGQETQYF. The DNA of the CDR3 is TGTGCCAGTAGTATAACGGGGGGGCAGGAGACCCAGTACTTC. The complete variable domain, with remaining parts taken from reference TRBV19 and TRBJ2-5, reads DGGITQSPKYLFRKEGQNVTLSCEQNLNHDAMYWYRQDPGQGLRLIYYSQIVNDFQKGDIAEGYSVSREKKESFPLTVTSAQKNPTAFYLCASSITGGQETQYFGPGTRLLVL.

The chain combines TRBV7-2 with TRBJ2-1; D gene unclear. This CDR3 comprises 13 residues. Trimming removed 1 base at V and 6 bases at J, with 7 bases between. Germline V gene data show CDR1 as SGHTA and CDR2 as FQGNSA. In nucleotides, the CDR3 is TGTGCCAGCAGCTTAGGAGATCCCAATGAGCAGTTCTTC. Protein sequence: CASSLGDPNEQFF.

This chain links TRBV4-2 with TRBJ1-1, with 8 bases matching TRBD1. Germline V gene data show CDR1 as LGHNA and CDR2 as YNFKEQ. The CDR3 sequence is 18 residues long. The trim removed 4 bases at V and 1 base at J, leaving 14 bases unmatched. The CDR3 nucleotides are TGTGCCAGCAGCCTCACTTCGGGACAGGCAAAGGGGAACACTGAAGCTTTCTTT. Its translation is CASSLTSGQAKGNTEAFF.

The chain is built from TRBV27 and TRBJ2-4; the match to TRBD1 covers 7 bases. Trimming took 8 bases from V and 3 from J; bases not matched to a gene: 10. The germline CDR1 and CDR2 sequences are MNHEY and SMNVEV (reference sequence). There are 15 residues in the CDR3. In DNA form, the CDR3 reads TGTGCCAGCGTCCGACAGGGCAGGGGCAAAAACATTCAGTACTTC. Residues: CASVRQGRGKNIQYF.

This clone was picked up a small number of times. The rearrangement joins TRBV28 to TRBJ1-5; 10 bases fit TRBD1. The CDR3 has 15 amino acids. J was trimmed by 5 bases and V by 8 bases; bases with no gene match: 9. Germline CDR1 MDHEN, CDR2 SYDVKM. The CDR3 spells CASVFSGTGDQPQHF. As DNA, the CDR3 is TGTGCCAGCGTCTTCTCGGGGACAGGGGATCAGCCCCAGCATTTT.

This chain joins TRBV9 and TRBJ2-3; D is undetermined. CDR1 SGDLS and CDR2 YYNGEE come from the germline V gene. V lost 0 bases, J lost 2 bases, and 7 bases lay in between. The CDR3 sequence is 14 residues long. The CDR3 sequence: CASSVERSTDTQYF. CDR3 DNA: TGTGCCAGCAGCGTAGAGAGATCCACAGATACGCAGTATTTT. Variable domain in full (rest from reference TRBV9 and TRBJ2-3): DSGVTQTPKHLITATGQRVTLRCSPRSGDLSVYWYQQSLDQGLQFLIQYYNGEERAKGNILERFSAQQFPDLHSELNLSSLELGDSALYFCASSVERSTDTQYFGPGTRLTVL.

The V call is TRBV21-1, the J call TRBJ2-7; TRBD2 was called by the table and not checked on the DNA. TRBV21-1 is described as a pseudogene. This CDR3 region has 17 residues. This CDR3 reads CASSKGLAGVPGCEQYF. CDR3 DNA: TGTGCCAGCAGCAAAGGGCTAGCGGGAGTCCCAGGTTGCGAGCAGTACTTC.

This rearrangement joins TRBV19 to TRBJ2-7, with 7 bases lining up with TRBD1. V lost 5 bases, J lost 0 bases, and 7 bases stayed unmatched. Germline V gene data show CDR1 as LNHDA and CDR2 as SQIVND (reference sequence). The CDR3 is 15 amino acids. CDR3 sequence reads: CASSPPTGSSYEQYF. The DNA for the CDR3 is TGTGCCAGTAGTCCGCCGACAGGGTCCTCCTACGAGCAGTACTTC.

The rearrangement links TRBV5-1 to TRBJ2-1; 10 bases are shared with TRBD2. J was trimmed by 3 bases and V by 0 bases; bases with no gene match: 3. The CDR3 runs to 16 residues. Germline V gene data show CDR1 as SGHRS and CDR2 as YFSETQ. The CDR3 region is CASSLAPSGGYNEQFF. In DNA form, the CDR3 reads TGCGCCAGCAGCTTGGCTCCTAGCGGGGGCTACAATGAGCAGTTCTTC. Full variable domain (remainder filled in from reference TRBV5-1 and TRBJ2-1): KAGVTQTPRYLIKTRGQQVTLSCSPISGHRSVSWYQQTPGQGLQFLFEYFSETQRNKGNFPGRFSGRQFSNSRSEMNVSTLELGDSALYLCASSLAPSGGYNEQFFGPGTRLTVL.

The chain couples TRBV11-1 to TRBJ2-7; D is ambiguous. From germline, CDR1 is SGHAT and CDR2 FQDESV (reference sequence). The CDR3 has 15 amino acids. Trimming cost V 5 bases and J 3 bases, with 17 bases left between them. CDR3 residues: CASSPPGRSDYEQYF. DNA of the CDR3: TGTGCCAGCAGCCCCCCCGGCAGGTCAGACTACGAGCAGTACTTC.

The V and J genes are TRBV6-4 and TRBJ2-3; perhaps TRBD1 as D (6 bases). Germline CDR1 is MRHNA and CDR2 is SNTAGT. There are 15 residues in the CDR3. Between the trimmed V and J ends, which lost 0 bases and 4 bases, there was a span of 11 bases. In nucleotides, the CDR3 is TGTGCCAGCAGTGACTCTGGGGGCTTGGCAGATACGCAGTATTTT. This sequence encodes CASSDSGGLADTQYF.

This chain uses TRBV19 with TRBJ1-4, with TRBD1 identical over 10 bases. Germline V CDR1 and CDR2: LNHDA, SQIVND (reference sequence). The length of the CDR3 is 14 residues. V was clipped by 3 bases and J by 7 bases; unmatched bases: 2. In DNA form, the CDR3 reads TGTGCCAGTAGTATGACAGGGGGCGGTGAAAAACTGTTTTTT. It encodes CASSMTGGGEKLFF.

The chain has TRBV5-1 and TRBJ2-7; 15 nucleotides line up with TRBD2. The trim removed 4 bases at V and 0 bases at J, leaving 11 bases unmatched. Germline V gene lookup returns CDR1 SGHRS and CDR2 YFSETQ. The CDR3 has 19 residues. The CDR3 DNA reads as TGCGCCAGCAGCCCCGGGACTAGCGGGGGGACTAGGAGCTCCTACGAGCAGTACTTC. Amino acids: CASSPGTSGGTRSSYEQYF.